The 6 T cell receptor beta chains presented below share a single source sample, sequenced in a study of OX40 agonist ivuxolimab in advanced cancers. The method was immunoSEQ multiplex PCR; TCRdb's version includes in-frame clones alone and lacks a portion of them. The sample contains more than 65,000 clones, over 80% of which appear only once. This specimen was CD4+ or CD8+ T cells sorted from blood, taken in a trial of the OX40 agonist ivuxolimab. The receptors come from an adult with an advanced solid tumor such as melanoma, head and neck, liver or kidney cancer.

V gene TRBV14 combines with J gene TRBJ2-7; D unresolved. There are 14 residues in the CDR3. V lost 1 base, J lost 4 bases, and 11 bases lay in between. CDR1 is SGHDN and CDR2 is FVKESK in the germline V gene. DNA for the CDR3: TGTGCCAGCAGCCAAGGGCCGGAGATTTACGAGCAGTACTTC. Amino acid sequence: CASSQGPEIYEQYF.

This chain uses TRBV14 with TRBJ1-3; D is ambiguous. Trimming left V 0 bases short and J 0 bases short, with 9 bases between. Germline V CDR1 and CDR2: SGHDN, FVKESK. The CDR3 spans 16 residues. DNA of the CDR3: TGTGCCAGCAGCCAAGATGGGGAGAGCTCTGGAAACACCATATATTTT. Its protein product is CASSQDGESSGNTIYF.

This chain links TRBV19 with TRBJ2-7; D is perhaps TRBD1 (6 bases). The CDR3 runs 14 residues. Per germline, CDR1 LNHDA and CDR2 SQIVND (reference sequence). Trimming removed 6 bases from V and 1 base from J, with 13 bases in between. This CDR3 reads CASSYRDLSYEQYF. The CDR3 DNA reads TGTGCCAGTAGCTACAGGGATCTTTCCTACGAGCAGTACTTC.

The chain is built from TRBV7-9 and TRBJ2-3; no definite D call. The V end was cut by 4 bases, the J end by 0 bases, with 14 bases between. Per the germline V gene, CDR1 is SEHNR and CDR2 is FQNEAQ (reference sequence). The CDR3 contains 16 residues. The CDR3 reads CASSSPVSLSTDTQYF. CDR3 nucleotides: TGTGCCAGCAGCTCCCCTGTATCCTTAAGCACAGATACGCAGTATTTT.

This chain links TRBV21-1 with TRBJ1-5. TRBV21-1 has pseudogene status. This CDR3 spans 15 amino acids. CDR3 region: CASSKKGAGRQPQHF. For the CDR3, the DNA is TGTGCCAGCAGCAAAAAAGGAGCAGGGAGGCAGCCCCAGCATTTT.

The chain carries TRBV7-9 and TRBJ2-3; D not certain. The germline V gene has CDR1 SEHNR and CDR2 FQNEAQ (reference sequence). V dropped 5 bases and J dropped 4 bases, with 10 bases sitting between them. The CDR3 loop spans 13 amino acids. The CDR3 loop is CASSPYVADTQYF. The CDR3 nucleotides are TGTGCCAGCAGCCCATATGTCGCAGATACGCAGTATTTT.